The 29 T cell receptor beta chains below all came from one sample that was sequenced in a study of shared clonotypes between healthy human individuals. Data came from immunoSEQ multiplex PCR; TCRdb stores just in-frame clones and leaves some out. The table lists some 2 million clones, roughly 94% of them singletons. CD45RO-negative, CCR7-selected cells formed the naive CD8 fraction, which excluded terminally differentiated effector memory CD45RA+ cells. Sequences were obtained from naive CD8+ T cells sorted from blood. The receptors stem from a man aged 18-30 years in good health.

The chain uses TRBV19 and TRBJ1-2; possible D gene TRBD1, 5 bases. Trimming shortened V by 3 bases and J by 4 bases, and 6 bases separated the two germline ends. Germline V gene data show CDR1 as LNHDA and CDR2 as SQIVND (reference sequence). CDR3 size: 12 residues. CDR3 loop: CASSMGGYGYTF. CDR3 nucleotide sequence: TGTGCCAGTAGTATGGGGGGCTATGGCTACACCTTC. The full variable domain, with the rest looked up from reference TRBV19 and TRBJ1-2, is DGGITQSPKYLFRKEGQNVTLSCEQNLNHDAMYWYRQDPGQGLRLIYYSQIVNDFQKGDIAEGYSVSREKKESFPLTVTSAQKNPTAFYLCASSMGGYGYTFGSGTRLTVV.

The chain uses TRBV4-1 and TRBJ2-2; D is unclear. The germline V gene encodes CDR1 MGHRA and CDR2 YSYEKL. The V gene lost 3 bases and the J gene lost 6 bases, with 5 bases spanning the gap. This CDR3 is built from 12 residues. The CDR3 loop is CASSQRPGELFF. In DNA form, the CDR3 reads TGCGCCAGCAGCCAGCGCCCCGGGGAGCTGTTTTTT.

This rearrangement joins TRBV6-5 to TRBJ1-1, with TRBD1 matching 9 bases. CDR3 length equals 15 residues. Germline trimming cut 6 bases from V and 6 bases from J; bases unmatched to any gene: 11. The germline CDR1 and CDR2 sequences are MNHEY and SVGAGI. The CDR3 sequence is CASSYGTGKSPEAFF. The CDR3 DNA sequence: TGTGCCAGCAGCTATGGGACAGGGAAGAGTCCTGAAGCTTTCTTT.

The chain has TRBV27 and TRBJ1-1, with unresolved D. Trimming took off 3 bases at V and 8 bases at J, with 13 bases between the two ends. This CDR3 is built from 13 residues. Germline V gives CDR1 MNHEY, CDR2 SMNVEV (reference sequence). The CDR3 region is CASSFMGGSEAFF. The CDR3 DNA is TGTGCCAGCAGTTTTATGGGAGGCTCAGAAGCTTTCTTT.

The V gene is TRBV25-1, the J gene TRBJ2-3; the D is unclear. V was trimmed by 5 bases and J by 0 bases, leaving 6 bases between them. Germline CDR1 and CDR2: MGHDK and SYGVNS. There are 13 residues in the CDR3. CDR3 nucleotide sequence: TGTGCCAGCAGTAGGCAAAGCACAGATACGCAGTATTTT. Encoded protein: CASSRQSTDTQYF.

The sample holds one count of this clone. J is TRBJ2-7 and V is TRBV19; tentatively, D is TRBD2 (6 bases). The V gene lost 5 bases and the J gene lost 5 bases, with 13 bases spanning the gap. The germline CDR1 and CDR2 sequences are LNHDA and SQIVND (reference sequence). The CDR3 sequence is 13 residues long. The CDR3 loop is CASSVGTHDEQYF. The CDR3 DNA is TGTGCCAGTAGTGTGGGGACTCACGACGAGCAGTACTTC.

The chain has TRBV9 and TRBJ2-2, with unresolved D. The CDR3 covers 13 residues. Germline V lookup: CDR1 SGDLS, CDR2 YYNGEE. V was pared by 4 bases and J by 7 bases, with 11 bases between. CDR3 in DNA: TGTGCCAGCAGCCTTCAGGAAGGCGGGGAGCTGTTTTTT. This encodes CASSLQEGGELFF.

This chain joins TRBV19 and TRBJ1-5, with D uncertain. This CDR3 has 13 residues. CDR1 is LNHDA, CDR2 SQIVND, per germline (reference sequence). Trimming took off 3 bases at V and 4 bases at J, with 7 bases between the two ends. CDR3 amino acids: CASSMIVNQPQHF. The CDR3, as DNA: TGTGCCAGTAGTATGATCGTAAATCAGCCCCAGCATTTT.

The chain recombines TRBV4-1 with TRBJ2-7; D is possibly TRBD1 (6 bases). V dropped 2 bases and J dropped 0 bases, with 14 bases sitting between them. Germline CDR1 MGHRA, CDR2 YSYEKL. The CDR3 has 16 amino acids. The CDR3 reads CASSQSPGESSYEQYF. CDR3 nucleotides: TGCGCCAGCAGCCAAAGTCCAGGGGAAAGCTCCTACGAGCAGTACTTC.

This clone was counted a single time. This sequence joins TRBV27 and TRBJ1-4, with D perhaps matching TRBD1 (5 bases). Trimming stripped 7 bases from V and 8 bases from J, with 23 bases between. The CDR3 runs to 16 residues. Germline V gives CDR1 MNHEY, CDR2 SMNVEV (reference sequence). This CDR3 is CASTSLAVGGVEKLFF. Written as DNA, the CDR3 is TGTGCCAGCACCTCTCTTGCAGTGGGGGGGGTAGAAAAACTGTTTTTT.

V gene TRBV30 combines with J gene TRBJ1-4; D not certain. The V gene lost 1 base and the J gene lost 7 bases, with 19 bases spanning the gap. The CDR3 consists of 16 residues. Germline V gene lookup returns CDR1 GTSNPN and CDR2 SVGIG (reference sequence). The CDR3 DNA follows: TGTGCCTGGAGTGGTCTCACCGGGTCTTACGGTGAAAAACTGTTTTTT. It yields the protein CAWSGLTGSYGEKLFF.

The gene calls are TRBV15 and TRBJ2-7; D possibly corresponds to TRBD2 (6 bases). Trimming took 0 bases from V and 0 from J, leaving 18 bases between them. The CDR3 runs to 18 residues. The germline CDR1 and CDR2 sequences are LNHNV and YYDKDF (reference sequence). The CDR3 region has the DNA TGTGCCACCAGCAGAGATCGGAGTGGGCGGGACGTCTCCTACGAGCAGTACTTC. Translated: CATSRDRSGRDVSYEQYF.

In regard to this clone: Other DNA sequences in the same sample also yield this CDR3. The chain uses TRBV27 and TRBJ2-2, with 7 bases identical to TRBD1. V gave up 3 bases and J gave up 0 bases; unmatched junction bases: 4. The CDR3 spans 16 residues. Looked up from germline, CDR1 is MNHEY and CDR2 is SMNVEV (reference sequence). CDR3 amino acids: CASSLLDRTNTGELFF. The CDR3 DNA sequence: TGTGCCAGCAGTTTGTTGGACAGGACGAACACCGGGGAGCTGTTTTTT.

This chain connects TRBV5-4 to TRBJ2-3, with TRBD2 matching over 8 bases. J was trimmed by 0 bases and V by 2 bases; bases with no gene match: 2. Per germline, CDR1 SGHNT and CDR2 YYREEE (reference sequence). The CDR3 length is 15 residues. CDR3 sequence (DNA): TGTGCCAGCAGCTTTTCTAGCGGGAGCACAGATACGCAGTATTTT. It is translated as CASSFSSGSTDTQYF.

The V gene is TRBV6-1, the J gene TRBJ2-7; D gene ambiguous. CDR3 size: 16 residues. The V end was cut by 1 base, the J end by 0 bases, with 13 bases between. CDR1 is MNHNS, CDR2 SASEGT, per germline. DNA for the CDR3: TGTGCCAGCAGTGAAGGGGGATACCTCTTCTCCTACGAGCAGTACTTC. This translates into CASSEGGYLFSYEQYF.

CDR3 sequence: CASSIYSGTVAEQYF. CDR3 sequence (DNA): TGTGCCAGCAGCATATACTCCGGGACAGTAGCCGAGCAGTACTTC. The chain uses TRBV11-2 and TRBJ2-7; the match to TRBD1 covers 7 bases. CDR1 and CDR2 from the germline V gene are SGHAT and FQNNGV. Trimming cost V 5 bases and J 6 bases; bases outside gene matches: 13. CDR3 size: 15 residues.

The chain links TRBV6-5 to TRBJ2-5; the match to TRBD2 covers 7 bases. In germline, CDR1 is MNHEY, CDR2 SVGAGI. This CDR3 region has 16 residues. J lost 2 bases, V lost 0 bases, and 6 bases had no gene match. CDR3 in DNA: TGTGCCAGCAGTTACTCGTGGGCTAGCGGACAAGAGACCCAGTACTTC. It yields the protein CASSYSWASGQETQYF.

V usage is TRBV6-1 and J usage is TRBJ2-3; maybe TRBD1 (5 bases). From germline, CDR1 is MNHNS and CDR2 SASEGT. V lost 2 bases and J 0 bases, leaving 18 bases between the germline ends. The CDR3 is made up of 18 amino acids. The CDR3 reads CASSEWGRRSRSTDTQYF. The CDR3 DNA is TGTGCCAGCAGTGAATGGGGCCGCAGGTCAAGGAGCACAGATACGCAGTATTTT.

The chain has TRBV28 and TRBJ1-5, with D hard to call. This CDR3 region has 16 residues. CDR1 and CDR2 from the germline V gene are MDHEN and SYDVKM. V lost 1 base and J lost 0, with 10 bases in between. In DNA, the CDR3 is TGTGCCAGCAGTTTATCGGCACCTTATAGCAATCAGCCCCAGCATTTT. This gives the protein CASSLSAPYSNQPQHF. Full variable domain (outside the CDR3, taken from reference TRBV28 and TRBJ1-5): DVKVTQSSRYLVKRTGEKVFLECVQDMDHENMFWYRQDPGLGLRLIYFSYDVKMKEKGDIPEGYSVSREKKERFSLILESASTNQTSMYLCASSLSAPYSNQPQHFGDGTRLSIL.

The chain uses TRBV7-8 and TRBJ2-7; D call uncertain. This CDR3 is 17 amino acids long. Between the trimmed V and J ends, which lost 1 base and 2 bases, there was a span of 18 bases. Germline V gene lookup returns CDR1 SGHVS and CDR2 FQNEAQ. Written as DNA, the CDR3 is TGTGCCAGCAGCTTAGGTCCCCCGCCCGGGCCCCCCTACGAGCAGTACTTC. This translates into CASSLGPPPGPPYEQYF.

V usage is TRBV7-6 and J usage is TRBJ2-1; possibly TRBD2 for D (7 bases). CDR3 length: 16 residues. V was shortened by 5 bases and J by 2 bases, with 16 bases between the two germline ends. Looked up from germline, CDR1 is SGHVS and CDR2 is FNYEAQ. The CDR3 DNA follows: TGTGCCAGCAGCCTGGAGGGGGGGCCGGCCTACAATGAGCAGTTCTTC. As protein: CASSLEGGPAYNEQFF.

The chain joins TRBV27 to TRBJ2-7, with TRBD1 identical over 8 bases. This CDR3 is built from 14 residues. CDR1 MNHEY and CDR2 SMNVEV come from the germline V gene (reference sequence). The trim removed 4 bases at V and 6 bases at J, leaving 8 bases unmatched. CDR3 bases: TGTGCCAGCAGTTACGGACAGGGTACGGGCGAGCAGTACTTC. Its translation is CASSYGQGTGEQYF.

CDR3 sequence (DNA): TGTGCCAGCAGCTTATCAGGGTCTGAAGCTTTCTTT. Translating gives CASSLSGSEAFF. The V gene is TRBV11-2, the J gene TRBJ1-1; TRBD1 is a possible D gene (5 bases). The CDR3 runs 12 residues. Trimming stripped 2 bases from V and 6 bases from J, with 7 bases between. Per the germline V gene, CDR1 is SGHAT and CDR2 is FQNNGV.

The V and J genes are TRBV30 and TRBJ2-3; 7 bases are shared with TRBD2. The CDR3 spans 17 residues. Trimming at V came to 2 bases and at J to 4 bases, leaving 15 bases not matched to a gene. Per the germline V gene, CDR1 is GTSNPN and CDR2 is SVGIG (reference sequence). The CDR3 loop is CAWSPGPPSGEADTQYF. The CDR3 DNA sequence: TGTGCCTGGAGTCCCGGCCCGCCTAGCGGTGAGGCAGATACGCAGTATTTT.

This rearrangement joins TRBV19 to TRBJ2-5; no clear D. Trimming removed 1 base at V and 4 bases at J, with 13 bases between. The length of the CDR3 is 15 residues. Germline CDR1 LNHDA, CDR2 SQIVND (reference sequence). The CDR3 nucleotides read TGTGCCAGTAGTATAGGGCCGAAACCGGGAGAGACCCAGTACTTC. Its translation: CASSIGPKPGETQYF.

The rearrangement uses TRBV6-5 and TRBJ2-2; D remains ambiguous. The CDR3 has 13 residues. V was pared by 2 bases and J by 6 bases, with 7 bases between. In germline, CDR1 is MNHEY, CDR2 SVGAGI. Here the CDR3 reads CASSYTIPGELFF. In DNA, the CDR3 is TGTGCCAGCAGTTACACTATTCCCGGGGAGCTGTTTTTT.

The chain employs TRBV6-1 and TRBJ1-5; 9 bases match TRBD1. Germline assignment: CDR1 MNHNS and CDR2 SASEGT. The CDR3 contains 16 residues. J was trimmed by 2 bases and V by 1 base; bases with no gene match: 3. This CDR3 is CASSEDRGHGNQPQHF. The DNA for the CDR3 is TGTGCCAGCAGTGAAGACAGGGGGCACGGCAATCAGCCCCAGCATTTT.

The chain employs TRBV28 and TRBJ1-5; the D gene is possibly TRBD1 (6 bases). Germline assignment: CDR1 MDHEN and CDR2 SYDVKM. The ends were cut back, 6 bases at V and 1 base at J, with 19 bases in the middle. This CDR3 spans 17 amino acids. CDR3 protein: CASSPPPGVGSNQPQHF. CDR3 sequence (DNA): TGTGCCAGCAGCCCCCCCCCAGGGGTTGGGAGCAATCAGCCCCAGCATTTT.

The J gene is TRBJ2-7, the V gene TRBV28; either TRBD1 or TRBD2 may supply D (5 bases each). The CDR3 has 14 amino acids. CDR1 and CDR2 from the germline V gene are MDHEN and SYDVKM. V dropped 6 bases and J dropped 0 bases, with 12 bases sitting between them. The CDR3 sequence: CASRDTGSSYEQYF. As DNA, the CDR3 is TGTGCCAGCAGGGACACTGGGAGCTCCTACGAGCAGTACTTC. Full variable domain (remainder filled in from reference TRBV28 and TRBJ2-7): DVKVTQSSRYLVKRTGEKVFLECVQDMDHENMFWYRQDPGLGLRLIYFSYDVKMKEKGDIPEGYSVSREKKERFSLILESASTNQTSMYLCASRDTGSSYEQYFGPGTRLTVT.